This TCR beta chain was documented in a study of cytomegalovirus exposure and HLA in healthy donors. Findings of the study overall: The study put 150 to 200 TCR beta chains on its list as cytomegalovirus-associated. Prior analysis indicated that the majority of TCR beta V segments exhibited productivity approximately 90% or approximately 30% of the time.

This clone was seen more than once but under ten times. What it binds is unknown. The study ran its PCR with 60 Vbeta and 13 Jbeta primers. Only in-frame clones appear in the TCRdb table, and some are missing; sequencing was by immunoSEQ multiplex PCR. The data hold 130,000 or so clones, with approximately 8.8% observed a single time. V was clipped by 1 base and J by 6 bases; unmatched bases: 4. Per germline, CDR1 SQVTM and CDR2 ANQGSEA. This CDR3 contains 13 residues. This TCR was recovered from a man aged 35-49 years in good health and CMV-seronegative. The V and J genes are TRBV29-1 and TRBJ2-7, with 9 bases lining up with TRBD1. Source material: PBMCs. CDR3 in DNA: TGCAGCGTTGAAGGGACAGGGGTATCCGAGCAGTACTTC. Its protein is CSVEGTGVSEQYF.